This T cell receptor beta chain was identified during a study of cytomegalovirus exposure and HLA in healthy donors. 13 Jbeta primers and 60 Vbeta primers were used for the PCR. TCRdb keeps only in-frame clones here, not all; method: immunoSEQ multiplex PCR. Here the sample spans about 130,000 clones, about three quarters being singletons. Turning to this clone: The antigen is undetermined.

Study-level results: As was reported, the classifier diagnosed cytomegalovirus status with high specificity and sensitivity. There were several of the most significant clusters that appeared linked to common viral pathogens in a later analysis. Later analysis associated a missense DCLRE1C variant with TCR beta V- and J-gene trimming.

In germline, CDR1 is GTSNPN, CDR2 SVGIG (reference sequence). The CDR3 runs 14 residues. The junction had 1 base not matched to a gene; V was cut back by 2 bases and J by 0 bases. The TCR sequence derives from a woman aged 40 to 49 in good health and CMV-seronegative. Material: PBMCs. This rearrangement joins TRBV30 to TRBJ1-3, with 7 nucleotides matching TRBD1. CDR3 DNA sequence: TGTGCCTGGAGTCGACAGGGCTCTGGAAACACCATATATTTT. Its translation is CAWSRQGSGNTIYF.